The clone carrying this T cell receptor beta chain was detected many times. No antigen is known for it. The data are from a study of T-cell reconstitution after alpha-beta-depleted transplantation in children. General study results and limits: Reportedly, roughly two months post-transplant, alpha-beta T cells arose from several hundred expanded graft clones. T-cell numbers and diversity one year post-transplant derived largely from freshly generated T cells. Recipient T cells and thymic progenitors that survived were the source of the high TCRbeta diversity seen at day 60 in some patients.

Unique molecular identifiers featured in how the TCRbeta library was prepared. TCRdb itself ran the PCR reads through MiXCR, one entry per CDR3 protein. The sample has hundreds of thousands of distinct CDR3 sequences, about an eighth seen once; the top ten hold 0.79%. The CDR3 covers 14 residues. V dropped 6 bases and J dropped 5; count of bases not matched to a gene: 8. The source material was PBMCs, sampled before TCRalphabeta/CD19-depleted stem cell transplant. This sequence was found in a girl aged 2 to 10 with congenital amegakaryocytic thrombocytopenia, due to receive a stem cell transplant. V gene TRBV12-3 or TRBV12-4 combines with J gene TRBJ2-7; 9 positions agree with TRBD1. The CDR3 is CASRRTGDFHEQYF. The CDR3 nucleotides read TGTGCCAGCAGGCGGACAGGGGATTTCCACGAGCAGTACTTC.